This T cell receptor beta chain was observed in a study of cytomegalovirus exposure and HLA in healthy donors. Overall study: Unique TCRs numbering roughly 80 million, obtained from HLA-typed donors, made up an early data release. Overall study findings and caveats: Several V segments, TRBV6-2 and TRBV6-3 among them, could not be told apart and were dropped. TCR beta chain V- and J-gene trimming was linked, in a later analysis, to a missense variant in DCLRE1C. Through in vitro validation, three CMV-associated chains were shown to be specific for CMV antigens.

The PCR used 60 Vbeta and 13 Jbeta primers. TCRdb's table, derived via immunoSEQ multiplex PCR, lists solely in-frame clones and lacks some. The repertoire holds about 120,000 clones, with about two thirds as singletons. This clone has a handful of counts. Antigen specificity is unknown. Germline lookup yields CDR1 MNHEY and CDR2 SMNVEV (reference sequence). This CDR3 is built from 15 residues. The J segment lost 2 bases and the V segment lost 7 bases, leaving 7 bases of the junction unmatched. Sample: PBMCs. The receptor comes from a man in his thirties or forties in good health and CMV-seronegative. The genes are TRBV27 and TRBJ2-3; 9 bases map to TRBD1. CDR3 amino acids: CASISGTGPTDTQYF. CDR3 DNA: TGTGCCAGCATATCCGGGACAGGGCCCACAGATACGCAGTATTTT.